The 8 T cell receptor beta chains below all came from one sample that was sequenced in a study of blood T cell repertoires in COVID-19. Assay used: immunoSEQ multiplex PCR; TCRdb lists only in-frame clones, some missing. The data contain some 370,000 clones, roughly nine tenths of them singletons. Sequences were obtained from peripheral blood. All receptors come from a man aged 40-55 years with acute or convalescent COVID-19.

The chain has TRBV5-6 and TRBJ2-3, with a tentative D call TRBD1 (5 bases). Germline CDR1 SGHDT, CDR2 YYEEEE. The CDR3 extends over 15 amino acids. V lost 5 bases to trimming and J lost 2 bases, with 15 bases between them. In DNA, the CDR3 is TGTGCCAGCAGGCAGATAGACAGAAACACAGATACGCAGTATTTT. Amino acid sequence: CASRQIDRNTDTQYF.

This chain uses TRBV27 with TRBJ1-1; D may be TRBD1 (6 bases). V was trimmed by 8 bases and J by 2 bases, leaving 21 bases between them. The CDR3 is 16 residues long. Germline V CDR1 and CDR2: MNHEY, SMNVEV (reference sequence). The CDR3 DNA sequence: TGTGCCAGCTTTTCTCAGGGACATCGGATTAACACTGAAGCTTTCTTT. Translated: CASFSQGHRINTEAFF.

The chain is built from TRBV7-8 and TRBJ2-1; D might be TRBD2 (5 bases). Germline CDR1 SGHVS, CDR2 FQNEAQ. V was shortened by 5 bases and J by 3 bases, with 11 bases between the two germline ends. This CDR3 spans 14 amino acids. In nucleotides, the CDR3 is TGTGCCAGCAGCCCGGGGAGTCTCTACAATGAGCAGTTCTTC. This gives the protein CASSPGSLYNEQFF. The full variable domain, in which reference TRBV7-8 and TRBJ2-1 provide the parts outside the CDR3, is GAGVSQSPRYKVAKRGQDVALRCDPISGHVSLFWYQQALGQGPEFLTYFQNEAQLDKSGLPSDRFFAERPEGSVSTLKIQRTQQEDSAVYLCASSPGSLYNEQFFGPGTRLTVL.

This CDR3 reads CASSPGTSVGEQYF. The CDR3 DNA follows: TGTGCCAGCAGCCCCGGGACTAGCGTGGGCGAGCAGTACTTC. The V and J genes are TRBV6-6 and TRBJ2-7; TRBD2 matches at 10 bases. With 6 bases clipped from V and 6 bases from J, the junction kept 8 bases outside the gene matches. The CDR3 consists of 14 residues. From germline, CDR1 is MNHNY and CDR2 SVGAGI (reference sequence).

The chain joins TRBV5-6 to TRBJ1-2; 7 nucleotides line up with TRBD1. Germline lookup yields CDR1 SGHDT and CDR2 YYEEEE. The CDR3 runs 14 residues. J gave up 8 bases and V 4 bases, and 11 bases lay outside the gene matches. Here the CDR3 DNA reads TGTGCCAGCAGCCCGGACAGGACCCTCGGAGGCTACACCTTC. Protein product: CASSPDRTLGGYTF.

V usage is TRBV5-8 and J usage is TRBJ2-7; maybe TRBD1 (6 bases). The germline V gene encodes CDR1 SGHTS and CDR2 YDEGEE. Between the trimmed V and J ends, which lost 3 bases and 5 bases, there was a span of 18 bases. The CDR3 loop spans 15 amino acids. CDR3 residues: CASSWGSMSGDEQYF. In DNA form, the CDR3 reads TGTGCCAGCAGCTGGGGTAGTATGTCAGGGGACGAGCAGTACTTC.

V and J are TRBV13 and TRBJ2-7; no reliable D call. The CDR3 is 11 amino acids. V was clipped by 3 bases and J by 3 bases, with 3 bases between them. The germline V gene has CDR1 PRHDT and CDR2 FYEKMQ (reference sequence). The CDR3 DNA sequence: TGTGCCAGCAGCTTCGGCTACGAGCAGTACTTC. It yields the protein CASSFGYEQYF.

The V and J genes are TRBV2 and TRBJ1-2; no clear D. Germline V gene lookup returns CDR1 SNHLY and CDR2 FYNNEI. This CDR3 has 18 residues. The V end was cut by 2 bases, the J end by 2 bases, with 21 bases between. CDR3 sequence: CASSERGFPGSFNYGYTF. In DNA, the CDR3 is TGTGCCAGCAGTGAACGGGGATTCCCGGGATCCTTCAACTATGGCTACACCTTC.